A selection of T cell receptor beta chains follows, all from one sample in a study of T cell repertoires in cytomegalovirus infection. TCRdb re-called the reads through MiXCR, storing one row per CDR3 protein. The sample lists approximately 390,000 distinct CDR3 sequences; about 34% were seen once. For these TCRs, the target antigens are not known. This sample comprised cultured PBMCs, obtained from culture after CMV antigen stimulation. These receptors were taken from a human donor in good health (CMV status not recorded). Some clones in this sample may be carry-over from other donors' samples. Each CDR3 is given with its conserved first and last residue. Each record gives: J gene, V gene, D gene, clone size, CDR3 DNA, CDR3 protein. A D gene is named only where the DNA matches it firmly. Rows give clone size only sometimes, using once, few, many, or a class for an expanded clone.

TRBJ2-6,TRBV28,-,-,TGTGCGTCAGCTCGAAGGGGGGCCAACGTCCTGACTTTC,CASARRGANVLTF
TRBJ1-2,TRBV7-2,-,-,TGTGCCAGCAGCTCGCAGACCCATCCGAACTATGGCTACACCTTC,CASSSQTHPNYGYTF
TRBJ2-4,TRBV7-2,-,few,TGTGCCAGCAGCCCCCCCCATCTAGCCAAAAACATTCAGTACTTC,CASSPPHLAKNIQYF
TRBJ2-7,TRBV12-3/TRBV12-4,TRBD2,-,TGTGCCAGCAGCCGACTAGCGGGAGGAGTCGAGCAGTACTTC,CASSRLAGGVEQYF
TRBJ2-7,TRBV5-4,-,-,TGTGCCAGCAGCTTGAAAACTAGCCCCTACGAGCAGTACTTC,CASSLKTSPYEQYF
TRBJ1-1,TRBV28,-,-,TGTGCCAGCAAAGGGCTGGCAGCGAACACTGAAGCTTTCTTT,CASKGLAANTEAFF
TRBJ2-3,TRBV29-1,-,-,TGCAGCGTTGTAATGGGTGTAACAGATACGCAGTATTTT,CSVVMGVTDTQYF
TRBJ1-6,TRBV27,-,few,TGTGCCAGCAGTTTTGGAGGGGACTCCTATAATTCACCCCTCCACTTT,CASSFGGDSYNSPLHF
TRBJ2-5,TRBV7-8,-,few,TGTGCCAGCAGCTTACGAGGGGGGGTACGGGAGACCCAGTACTTC,CASSLRGGVRETQYF
TRBJ1-4,TRBV4-1,-,few,TGCGCCAGCAGCCAAGAACGGGCCGTCAATAATGAAAAACTGTTTTTT,CASSQERAVNNEKLFF
TRBJ1-1,TRBV27,-,-,TGTGCCAGCAGGTATGGGTCGTTGAACACTGAAGCTTTCTTT,CASRYGSLNTEAFF
TRBJ2-1,TRBV10-3,TRBD2,-,TGTGCCATCCGGAAAGCGGGAGGGTCCAATGAGCAGTTCTTC,CAIRKAGGSNEQFF
TRBJ2-1,TRBV3-1,TRBD2,few,TGTGCCAGCAGCCAAGAGGTTGCTAGCGGGATTAATGAGCAGTTCTTC,CASSQEVASGINEQFF
TRBJ1-1,TRBV6-5,-,few,TGTGCCAGCAGTTACCGTACAGGGCGAGGGAACACTGAAGCTTTCTTT,CASSYRTGRGNTEAFF
TRBJ1-6,TRBV7-9,TRBD1,-,TGTGCCAGCAGCTCAGGACAGGGAGATAATTCACCCCTCCACTTT,CASSSGQGDNSPLHF
TRBJ2-1,TRBV7-2,-,many,TGTGCCAGCAGCAAAACTGGAGGGCCGGGGGATGAGCAGTTCTTC,CASSKTGGPGDEQFF
TRBJ2-1,TRBV7-2,-,few,TGTGCCAGCAGCTTAGCCCGGTGGGGGCGGGAAGTAAGCCATGAGCAGTTCTTC,CASSLARWGREVSHEQFF